This T cell receptor (beta chain) is drawn from a study of long-term antiretroviral therapy in people with HIV. Trimming stripped 2 bases from V and 8 bases from J, with 15 bases between. This CDR3 contains 14 residues. Germline V lookup: CDR1 MNHEY, CDR2 SVGAGI. Researchers report immunoSEQ v3.0 was run at survey level. Sequencing used immunoSEQ multiplex PCR; TCRdb keeps in-frame clones, though not all of them. The sample has 20,000 or so clones, around 86% seen once. Study-wide results and limits: An increase in diversity followed ART, yet levels stayed below transplant donor controls.

A single count supports this clone. The antigen is unknown. This clonotype was sampled from a man aged 40-55 years with HIV. Here the sequenced sample was unsorted PBMCs, taken 0.1 years before starting antiretroviral therapy. V and J are TRBV6-5 and TRBJ1-2, with D tentatively TRBD1 (5 bases). CDR3 in amino acids: CASSYLDAGSGYTF. The CDR3 DNA follows: TGTGCCAGCAGTTACCTAGACGCAGGGTCGGGCTACACCTTC.